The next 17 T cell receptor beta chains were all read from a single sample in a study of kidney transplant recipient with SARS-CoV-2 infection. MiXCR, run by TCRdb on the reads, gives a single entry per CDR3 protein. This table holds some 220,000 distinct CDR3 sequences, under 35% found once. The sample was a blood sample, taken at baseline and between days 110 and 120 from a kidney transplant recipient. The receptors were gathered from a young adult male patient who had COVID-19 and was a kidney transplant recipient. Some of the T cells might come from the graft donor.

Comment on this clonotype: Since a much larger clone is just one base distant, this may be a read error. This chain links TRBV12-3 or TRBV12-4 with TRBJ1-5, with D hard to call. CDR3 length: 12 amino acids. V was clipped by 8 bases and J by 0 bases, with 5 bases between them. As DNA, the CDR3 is TGTGCCAGCGCACATAGCAATCAGCCCCAGCATTTT. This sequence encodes CASAHSNQPQHF.

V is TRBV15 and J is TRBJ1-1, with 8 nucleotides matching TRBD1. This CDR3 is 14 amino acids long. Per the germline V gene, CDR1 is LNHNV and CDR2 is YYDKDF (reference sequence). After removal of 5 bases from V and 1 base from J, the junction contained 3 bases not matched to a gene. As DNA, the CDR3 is TGTGCCACCAGCGGGGGACAGGCGAACACTGAAGCTTTCTTT. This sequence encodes CATSGGQANTEAFF. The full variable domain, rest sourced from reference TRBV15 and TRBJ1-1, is DAMVIQNPRYQVTQFGKPVTLSCSQTLNHNVMYWYQQKSSQAPKLLFHYYDKDFNNEADTPDNFQSRRPNTSFCFLDIRSPGLGDTAMYLCATSGGQANTEAFFGQGTRLTVV.

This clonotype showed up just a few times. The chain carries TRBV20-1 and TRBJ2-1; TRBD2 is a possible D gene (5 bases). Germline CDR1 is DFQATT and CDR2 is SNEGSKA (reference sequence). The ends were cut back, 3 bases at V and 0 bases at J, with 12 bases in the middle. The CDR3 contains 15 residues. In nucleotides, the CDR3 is TGCAGTGCTAGTACGGGGAAGGGCTCCTACAATGAGCAGTTCTTC. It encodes CSASTGKGSYNEQFF.

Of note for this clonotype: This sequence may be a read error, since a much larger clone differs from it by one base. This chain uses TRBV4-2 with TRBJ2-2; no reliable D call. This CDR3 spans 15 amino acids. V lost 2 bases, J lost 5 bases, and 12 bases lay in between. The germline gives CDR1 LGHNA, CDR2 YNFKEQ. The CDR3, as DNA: TGTGCCAGCAGCCAAAATCGTATCGGGACCGGGGAGCTGTTTTTT. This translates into CASSQNRIGTGELFF.

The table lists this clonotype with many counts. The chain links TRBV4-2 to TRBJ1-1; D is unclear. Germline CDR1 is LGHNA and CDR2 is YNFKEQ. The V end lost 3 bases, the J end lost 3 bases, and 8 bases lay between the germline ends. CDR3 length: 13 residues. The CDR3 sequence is CASSQLRDTEAFF. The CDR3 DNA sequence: TGTGCCAGCAGCCAGCTACGGGACACTGAAGCTTTCTTT.

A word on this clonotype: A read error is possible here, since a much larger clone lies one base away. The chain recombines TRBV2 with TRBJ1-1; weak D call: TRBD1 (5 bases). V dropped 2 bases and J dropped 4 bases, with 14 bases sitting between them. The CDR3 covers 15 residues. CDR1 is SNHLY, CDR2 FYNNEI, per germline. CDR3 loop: CASSEQGRDLTEAFF. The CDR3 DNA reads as TGTGCCAGCAGTGAACAGGGAAGGGATCTCACTGAAGCTTTCTTT.

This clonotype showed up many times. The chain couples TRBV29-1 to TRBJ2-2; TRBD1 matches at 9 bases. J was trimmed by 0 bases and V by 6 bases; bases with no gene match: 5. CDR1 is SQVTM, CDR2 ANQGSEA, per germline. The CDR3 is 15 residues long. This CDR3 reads CSVPRTGANTGELFF. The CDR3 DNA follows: TGCAGCGTACCTAGGACAGGGGCGAACACCGGGGAGCTGTTTTTT.

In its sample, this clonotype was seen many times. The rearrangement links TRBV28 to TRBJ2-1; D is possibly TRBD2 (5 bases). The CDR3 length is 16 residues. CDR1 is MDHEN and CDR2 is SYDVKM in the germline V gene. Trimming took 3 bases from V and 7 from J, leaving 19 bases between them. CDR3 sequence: CASSFYPTAGSNEQFF. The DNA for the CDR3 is TGTGCCAGCAGTTTCTACCCGACCGCGGGCTCGAATGAGCAGTTCTTC.

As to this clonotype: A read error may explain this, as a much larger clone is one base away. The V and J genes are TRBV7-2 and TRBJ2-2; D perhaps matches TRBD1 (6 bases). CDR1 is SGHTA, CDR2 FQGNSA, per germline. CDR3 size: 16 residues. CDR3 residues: CASGLVYRADTGELFF. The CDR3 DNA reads TGTGCCAGCGGCTTAGTTTACAGGGCGGACACCGGGGAGCTGTTTTTT.

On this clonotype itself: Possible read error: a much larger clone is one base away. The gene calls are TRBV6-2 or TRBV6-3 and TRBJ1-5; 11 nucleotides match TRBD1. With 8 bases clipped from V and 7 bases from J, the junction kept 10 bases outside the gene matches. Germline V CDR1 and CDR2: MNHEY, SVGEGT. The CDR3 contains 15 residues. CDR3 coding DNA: TGTGCCAGCGGACGGACAGGGGGCCCTCGGCAGCCCCAGCATTTT. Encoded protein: CASGRTGGPRQPQHF.

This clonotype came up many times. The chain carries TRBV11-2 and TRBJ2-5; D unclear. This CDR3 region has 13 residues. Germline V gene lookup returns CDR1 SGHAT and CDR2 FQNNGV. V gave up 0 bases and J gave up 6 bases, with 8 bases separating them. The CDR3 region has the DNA TGTGCCAGCAGCTTAGACCTCAGTCAGACCCAGTACTTC. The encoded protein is CASSLDLSQTQYF.

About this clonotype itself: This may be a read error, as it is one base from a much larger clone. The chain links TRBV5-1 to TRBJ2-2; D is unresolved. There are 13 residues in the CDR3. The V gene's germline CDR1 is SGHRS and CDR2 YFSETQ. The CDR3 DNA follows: TGCGCCAGCAGCTTGTACTCGACCGAGGAGCTGTTTTTT. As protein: CASSLYSTEELFF. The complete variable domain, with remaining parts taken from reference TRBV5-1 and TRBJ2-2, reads KAGVTQTPRYLIKTRGQQVTLSCSPISGHRSVSWYQQTPGQGLQFLFEYFSETQRNKGNFPGRFSGRQFSNSRSEMNVSTLELGDSALYLCASSLYSTEELFFGEGSRLTVL.

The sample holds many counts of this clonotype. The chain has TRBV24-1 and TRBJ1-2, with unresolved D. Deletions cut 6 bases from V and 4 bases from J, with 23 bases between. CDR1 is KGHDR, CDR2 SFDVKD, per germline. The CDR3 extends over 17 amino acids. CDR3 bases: TGTGCCACCAGTATAAAGGATAGTACCAGAAAGACCTATGGCTACACCTTC. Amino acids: CATSIKDSTRKTYGYTF.

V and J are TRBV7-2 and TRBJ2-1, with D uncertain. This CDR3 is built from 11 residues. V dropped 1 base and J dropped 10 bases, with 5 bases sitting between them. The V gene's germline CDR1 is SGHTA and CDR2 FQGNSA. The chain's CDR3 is CASSLGSEQFF. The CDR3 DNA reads TGTGCCAGCAGCTTAGGCTCGGAGCAGTTCTTC.

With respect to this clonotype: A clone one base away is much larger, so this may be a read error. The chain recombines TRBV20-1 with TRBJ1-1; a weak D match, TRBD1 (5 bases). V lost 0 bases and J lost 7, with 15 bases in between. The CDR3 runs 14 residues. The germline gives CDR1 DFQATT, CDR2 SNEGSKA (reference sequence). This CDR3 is CSARDPSGVVEAFF. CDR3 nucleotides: TGCAGTGCTAGAGATCCCTCGGGGGTGGTTGAAGCTTTCTTT.

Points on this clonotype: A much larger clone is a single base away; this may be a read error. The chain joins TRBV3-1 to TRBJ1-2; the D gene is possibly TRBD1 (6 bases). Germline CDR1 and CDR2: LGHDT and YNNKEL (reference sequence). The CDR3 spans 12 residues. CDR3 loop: CTSSLTGTGYTF. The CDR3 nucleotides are TGTACCAGCAGCCTCACAGGGACGGGCTACACCTTC.

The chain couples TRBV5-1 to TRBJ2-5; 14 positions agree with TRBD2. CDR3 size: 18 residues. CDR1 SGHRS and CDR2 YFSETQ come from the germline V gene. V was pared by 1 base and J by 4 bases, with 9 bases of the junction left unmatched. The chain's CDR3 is CASSLNPGLAGGGETQYF. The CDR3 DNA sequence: TGCGCCAGCAGCTTGAACCCCGGACTAGCGGGAGGTGGAGAGACCCAGTACTTC. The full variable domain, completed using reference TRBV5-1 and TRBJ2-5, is KAGVTQTPRYLIKTRGQQVTLSCSPISGHRSVSWYQQTPGQGLQFLFEYFSETQRNKGNFPGRFSGRQFSNSRSEMNVSTLELGDSALYLCASSLNPGLAGGGETQYFGPGTRLLVL.